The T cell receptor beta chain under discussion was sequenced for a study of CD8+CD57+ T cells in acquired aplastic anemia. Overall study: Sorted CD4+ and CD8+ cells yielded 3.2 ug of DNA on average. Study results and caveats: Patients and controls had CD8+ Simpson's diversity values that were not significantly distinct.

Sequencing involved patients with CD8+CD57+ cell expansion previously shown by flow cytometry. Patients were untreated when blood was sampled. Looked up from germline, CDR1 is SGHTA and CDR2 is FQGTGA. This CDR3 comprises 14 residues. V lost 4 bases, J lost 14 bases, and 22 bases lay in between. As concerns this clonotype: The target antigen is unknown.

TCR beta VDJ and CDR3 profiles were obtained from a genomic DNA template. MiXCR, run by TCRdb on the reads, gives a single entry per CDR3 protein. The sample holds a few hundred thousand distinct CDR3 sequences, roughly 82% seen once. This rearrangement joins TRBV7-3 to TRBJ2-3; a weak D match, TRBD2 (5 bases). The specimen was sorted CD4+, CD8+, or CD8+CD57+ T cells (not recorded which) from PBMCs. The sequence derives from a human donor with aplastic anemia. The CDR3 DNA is TGTGCCAGCAGCTCAGCGGAAGGTCTGAAAAAGTTGTATTTT. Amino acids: CASSSAEGLKKLYF.